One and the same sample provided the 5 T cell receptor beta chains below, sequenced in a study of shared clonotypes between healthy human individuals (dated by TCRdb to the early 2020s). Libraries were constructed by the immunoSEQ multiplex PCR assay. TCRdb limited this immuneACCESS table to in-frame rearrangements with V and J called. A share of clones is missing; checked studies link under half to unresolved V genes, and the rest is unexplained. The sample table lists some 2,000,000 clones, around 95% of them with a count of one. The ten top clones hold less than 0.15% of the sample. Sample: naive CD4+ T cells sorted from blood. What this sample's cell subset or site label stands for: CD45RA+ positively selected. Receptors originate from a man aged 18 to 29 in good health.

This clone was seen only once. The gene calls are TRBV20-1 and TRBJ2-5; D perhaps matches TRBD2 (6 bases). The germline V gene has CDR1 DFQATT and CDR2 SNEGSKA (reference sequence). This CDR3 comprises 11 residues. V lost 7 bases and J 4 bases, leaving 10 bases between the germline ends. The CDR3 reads CSGDGRETQYF. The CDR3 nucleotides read TGCAGTGGGGACGGGAGAGAGACCCAGTACTTC.

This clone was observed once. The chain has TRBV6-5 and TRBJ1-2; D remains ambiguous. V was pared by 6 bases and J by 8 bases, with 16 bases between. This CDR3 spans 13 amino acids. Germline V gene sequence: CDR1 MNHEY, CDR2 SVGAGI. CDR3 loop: CASRPTEVGGYTF. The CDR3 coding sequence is TGTGCCAGCAGACCTACCGAGGTGGGGGGCTACACCTTC.

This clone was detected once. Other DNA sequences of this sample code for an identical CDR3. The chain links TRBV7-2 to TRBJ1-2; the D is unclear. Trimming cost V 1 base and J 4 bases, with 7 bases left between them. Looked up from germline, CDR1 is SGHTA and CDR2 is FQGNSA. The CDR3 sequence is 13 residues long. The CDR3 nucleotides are TGTGCCAGCAGCTTAGGATACAGCTATGGCTACACCTTC. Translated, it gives CASSLGYSYGYTF.

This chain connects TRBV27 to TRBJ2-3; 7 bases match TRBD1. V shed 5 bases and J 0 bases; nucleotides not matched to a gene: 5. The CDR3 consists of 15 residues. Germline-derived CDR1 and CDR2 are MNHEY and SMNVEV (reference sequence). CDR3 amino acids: CASSPGTASTDTQYF. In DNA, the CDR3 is TGTGCCAGCAGTCCGGGGACAGCGAGCACAGATACGCAGTATTTT.

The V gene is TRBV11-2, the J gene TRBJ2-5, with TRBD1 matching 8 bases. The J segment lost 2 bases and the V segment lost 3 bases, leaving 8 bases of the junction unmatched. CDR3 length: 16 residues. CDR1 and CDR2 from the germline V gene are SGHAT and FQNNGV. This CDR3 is CASSLGDRGKQETQYF. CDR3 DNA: TGTGCCAGCAGCTTGGGTGACAGGGGAAAGCAAGAGACCCAGTACTTC.